This T cell receptor (beta chain) was recovered during a study of technical replicates of blood from a few donors. Profiled with immunoSEQ multiplex PCR; TCRdb holds only in-frame clones, not every one. The sample has roughly 50,000 clones, 85% to 95% seen once. This CDR3 spans 14 amino acids. Germline values: CDR1 KGHSH, CDR2 LQKENI. Germline trimming cut 3 bases from V and 2 bases from J; bases unmatched to any gene: 4. The sequence derives from a human donor in good health. Some clones in this sample may be carry-over from other donors' samples. The sequenced material came from PBMCs. This rearrangement joins TRBV18 to TRBJ2-7, with 7 bases aligning to TRBD1. CDR3 protein: CASSPETGAYEQYF. In nucleotides, the CDR3 is TGTGCCAGCTCACCCGAAACAGGGGCCTACGAGCAGTACTTC.